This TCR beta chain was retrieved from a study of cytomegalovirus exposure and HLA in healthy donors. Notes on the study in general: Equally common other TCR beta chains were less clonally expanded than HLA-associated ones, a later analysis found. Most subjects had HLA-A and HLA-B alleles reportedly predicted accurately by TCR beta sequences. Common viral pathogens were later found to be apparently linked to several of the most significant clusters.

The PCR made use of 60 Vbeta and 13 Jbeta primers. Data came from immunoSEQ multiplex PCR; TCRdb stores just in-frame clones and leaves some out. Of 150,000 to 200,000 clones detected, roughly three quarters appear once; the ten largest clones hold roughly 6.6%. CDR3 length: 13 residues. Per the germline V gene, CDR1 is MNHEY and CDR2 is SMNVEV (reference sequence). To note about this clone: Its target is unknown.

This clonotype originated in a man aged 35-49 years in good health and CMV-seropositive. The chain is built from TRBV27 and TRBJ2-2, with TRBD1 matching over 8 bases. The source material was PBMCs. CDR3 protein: CPAGTGNTGELFF. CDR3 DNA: TGTCCCGCAGGGACAGGGAACACCGGGGAGCTGTTTTTT.